The next 20 T cell receptor beta chains were all read from a single sample in a study of cytomegalovirus exposure and HLA in healthy donors (dated by TCRdb to the late 2010s). Library preparation used the immunoSEQ multiplex PCR assay. A mixture of 60 forward primers for TCR Vbeta segments and 13 reverse primers for TCR Jbeta segments was used in the multiplex PCR. The immuneACCESS repertoire file appears here via TCRdb, limited to in-frame rearrangements. These files lack a portion of the clones; in checked studies, under half of the deficit traces to unresolved V genes, and the cause of the others is not known. The sample table records 40,000 or so clones; around 77% of these occur just once. The top ten clonotypes cover roughly 8% of the sample. The sample comprised PBMCs. Receptors were obtained from a woman aged 25 to 39 in good health and CMV-seropositive.

CDR3: CASSERVELTETYEQYF. The CDR3 DNA sequence: TGTGCCAGCAGTGAACGAGTAGAACTGACTGAAACCTACGAGCAGTACTTC. The V call is TRBV2, the J call TRBJ2-5, with D unresolved. With the DNA end fitting TRBJ2-7 better, the J assignment may be wrong. The CDR3 is 17 amino acids. Germline CDR1 is SNHLY and CDR2 is FYNNEI.

J is TRBJ1-1 and V is TRBV5-4; 8 bases map to TRBD1. Germline V gene lookup returns CDR1 SGHNT and CDR2 YYREEE (reference sequence). The trim removed 0 bases at V and 1 base at J, leaving 2 bases unmatched. This CDR3 contains 15 residues. The CDR3 DNA reads as TGTGCCAGCAGCTTGGGGGGGACAGGGAACACTGAAGCTTTCTTT. Translation: CASSLGGTGNTEAFF. Combining the CDR3 with reference TRBV5-4 and TRBJ1-1 gives the whole variable domain ETGVTQSPTHLIKTRGQQVTLRCSSQSGHNTVSWYQQALGQGPQFIFQYYREEENGRGNFPPRFSGLQFPNYSSELNVNALELDDSALYLCASSLGGTGNTEAFFGQGTRLTVV.

The genes are TRBV15 and TRBJ1-2, with TRBD1 matching over 7 bases. Trimming took 5 bases from V and 2 from J; bases not matched to a gene: 11. Germline V gene data show CDR1 as LNHNV and CDR2 as YYDKDF (reference sequence). This CDR3 region has 16 residues. Here the CDR3 reads CATSERDLTGNYGYTF. CDR3 sequence (DNA): TGTGCCACCAGCGAACGGGACCTGACAGGGAACTATGGCTACACCTTC.

The V gene is TRBV28, the J gene TRBJ2-2; possibly TRBD1 for D (6 bases). Germline assignment: CDR1 MDHEN and CDR2 SYDVKM. Trimming cost V 7 bases and J 4 bases, with 10 bases left between them. CDR3 length equals 13 residues. CDR3 in DNA: TGTGCCAGCACCCTCAGGGGCACCGGGGAGCTGTTTTTT. It codes for CASTLRGTGELFF.

The CDR3 nucleotides are TGTGCCAGCAGCTTCCTGGGAGGGGTAGATACGCAGTATTTT. This codes for CASSFLGGVDTQYF. The rearrangement joins TRBV5-4 to TRBJ2-3, with 7 positions matching TRBD2. This CDR3 region has 14 residues. Germline CDR1 reads SGHNT; CDR2 reads YYREEE (reference sequence). Trimming took 2 bases from V and 5 from J; bases not matched to a gene: 5.

The genes are TRBV7-7 and TRBJ2-2; D unresolved. Germline loops: CDR1 SSHAT, CDR2 FNYEAQ (reference sequence). This CDR3 is 14 amino acids long. V lost 2 bases, J lost 3 bases, and 7 bases lay in between. In DNA form, the CDR3 reads TGTGCCAGCAGCTTATCAGGTGACACCGGGGAGCTGTTTTTT. This gives the protein CASSLSGDTGELFF.

This clone was picked up one time. V and J are TRBV2 and TRBJ2-1; 12 nucleotides agree with TRBD2. V shed 8 bases, J shed 9 bases, and the junction held 11 bases outside the gene matches. The CDR3 spans 15 residues. The germline V gene encodes CDR1 SNHLY and CDR2 FYNNEI. Written as DNA, the CDR3 is TGTGCCAGCGCCAGACTAGCGGGAGTTTCTGGTGAGCAGTTCTTC. Translated: CASARLAGVSGEQFF.

The gene calls are TRBV18 and TRBJ1-1, with 7 bases fitting TRBD1. Trimming took 2 bases from V and 6 from J; bases not matched to a gene: 12. CDR3 length equals 16 residues. Per germline, CDR1 KGHSH and CDR2 LQKENI. The CDR3 DNA is TGTGCCAGCTCACCATTTGGGACAGAGAAGAGGGCTGAAGCTTTCTTT. It codes for CASSPFGTEKRAEAFF.

The V gene is TRBV28, the J gene TRBJ1-2; 8 bases fit TRBD1. J was trimmed by 6 bases and V by 2 bases; bases with no gene match: 8. From germline, CDR1 is MDHEN and CDR2 SYDVKM. The CDR3 is 15 amino acids. CDR3 sequence (DNA): TGTGCCAGCAGTTTAGACAGGGGTTACAACGATGGCTACACCTTC. Residues: CASSLDRGYNDGYTF.

V usage is TRBV19 and J usage is TRBJ2-5; tentative D call: TRBD1 (6 bases). This CDR3 has 13 amino acids. Germline CDR1 reads LNHDA; CDR2 reads SQIVND (reference sequence). With 4 bases removed from V and 2 bases from J, the gap between germline ends came to 8 bases. CDR3 nucleotides: TGTGCCAGTAGTAGGACAGCTCAAGAGACCCAGTACTTC. Translation gives CASSRTAQETQYF.

The chain employs TRBV5-1 and TRBJ2-4; maybe TRBD2 (5 bases). V lost 1 base to trimming and J lost 0 bases, with 8 bases between them. CDR1 is SGHRS, CDR2 YFSETQ, per germline. The CDR3 length is 15 residues. Here the CDR3 reads CASSLSGSAKNIQYF. CDR3 sequence (DNA): TGCGCCAGCAGCTTGTCGGGGTCAGCCAAAAACATTCAGTACTTC.

V and J are TRBV6-6 and TRBJ1-5; a possible D gene is TRBD1 (6 bases). V lost 5 bases and J lost 11, with 19 bases in between. CDR3 length: 14 residues. CDR1 and CDR2 (germline): MNHNY, SVGAGI (reference sequence). The CDR3 sequence: CASSPGTSHWAQHF. The DNA for the CDR3 is TGTGCCAGCAGTCCCGGGACATCTCATTGGGCCCAGCATTTT.

This clone was counted once. The chain carries TRBV6-5 and TRBJ2-7, with 9 bases matching TRBD2. CDR1 and CDR2 from the germline V gene are MNHEY and SVGAGI. Unmatched junction bases numbered 3, after V lost 6 bases and J lost 0 bases. CDR3 size: 14 residues. The CDR3 protein is CASRRTSDSYEQYF. The CDR3 coding sequence is TGTGCCAGCAGGCGGACTAGCGACTCCTACGAGCAGTACTTC.

This clone was seen only once. The chain links TRBV2 to TRBJ2-1; a weak D match, TRBD1 (5 bases). V dropped 8 bases and J dropped 9 bases, with 17 bases sitting between them. CDR1 is SNHLY, CDR2 FYNNEI, per germline. This CDR3 is built from 13 residues. CDR3 in amino acids: CASDQEGVGEQFF. In DNA form, the CDR3 reads TGTGCCAGCGATCAAGAAGGGGTCGGTGAGCAGTTCTTC. Full variable domain (remainder filled in from reference TRBV2 and TRBJ2-1): EPEVTQTPSHQVTQMGQEVILRCVPISNHLYFYWYRQILGQKVEFLVSFYNNEISEKSEIFDDQFSVERPDGSNFTLKIRSTKLEDSAMYFCASDQEGVGEQFFGPGTRLTVL.

The rearrangement links TRBV7-6 to TRBJ1-2; maybe TRBD1 (6 bases). In germline, CDR1 is SGHVS, CDR2 FNYEAQ. V was cut by 3 bases and J by 5 bases, with 10 bases left in between. The CDR3 spans 13 residues. The CDR3 region is CASSLTGYYGYTF. CDR3 sequence (DNA): TGTGCCAGCAGCTTGACAGGATATTATGGCTACACCTTC.

The V call is TRBV2, the J call TRBJ1-3; a possible D gene is TRBD1 (6 bases). Trimming took off 5 bases at V and 2 bases at J, with 13 bases between the two ends. Germline V gene data show CDR1 as SNHLY and CDR2 as FYNNEI. The CDR3 is 15 residues long. Here the CDR3 DNA reads TGTGCCAGCAGTTACTCCGGGACAACTGGAAACACCATATATTTT. Residues: CASSYSGTTGNTIYF.

Regarding this clone: One junction end disagrees with the germline gene, perhaps due to a read error. V and J are TRBV7-9 and TRBJ2-3; 8 positions agree with TRBD2. Germline CDR1 is SEHNR and CDR2 is FQNEAQ (reference sequence). The CDR3 spans 16 residues. This chain's CDR3 is CSSSGAGGASTDTQYF. The CDR3 DNA reads TGTTCCAGCAGCGGGGCCGGGGGGGCTAGCACAGATACGCAGTATTTT.

V usage is TRBV11-3 and J usage is TRBJ1-1; D not certain. The CDR3 is 16 residues long. Trimming removed 1 base at V and 1 base at J, with 13 bases between. Germline V gives CDR1 SGHNT, CDR2 YENEEA. In DNA form, the CDR3 reads TGTGCCAGCAGCTTAGGGGGTGCGGGCTCGAACACTGAAGCTTTCTTT. It codes for CASSLGGAGSNTEAFF.

The genes are TRBV12-2 and TRBJ2-7; the tabulated D call, TRBD1, remains unverified against the DNA. TRBV12-2 is annotated as a pseudogene. The CDR3 has 13 residues. The CDR3 DNA reads TGTGCAAGTCGCTTCGTGAGGGACAACGAGCAGTACTTC. It codes for CASRFVRDNEQYF.

The chain employs TRBV7-9 and TRBJ2-7, with TRBD1 identical over 7 bases. The CDR3 totals 13 residues. The V segment lost 7 bases and the J segment 5 bases; nucleotides outside the gene matches: 8. Per germline, CDR1 SEHNR and CDR2 FQNEAQ (reference sequence). This chain's CDR3 is CASIATGHDEQYF. In DNA, the CDR3 is TGTGCCAGCATCGCGACAGGGCACGACGAGCAGTACTTC.